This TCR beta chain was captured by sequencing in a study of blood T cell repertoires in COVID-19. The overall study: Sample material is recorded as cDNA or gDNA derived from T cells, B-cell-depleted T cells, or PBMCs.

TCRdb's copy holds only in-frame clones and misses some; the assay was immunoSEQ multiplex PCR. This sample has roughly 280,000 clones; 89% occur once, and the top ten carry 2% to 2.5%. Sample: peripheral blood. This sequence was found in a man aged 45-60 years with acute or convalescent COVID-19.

CDR3 bases: TGTGCCAGCAGCTTGGCGACCCGGAGGAGCTCCTACGAGCAGTACTTC. Translation gives CASSLATRRSSYEQYF. The chain recombines TRBV5-4 with TRBJ2-7, with a possible D match to TRBD2 (5 bases). The CDR3 covers 16 residues. CDR1 and CDR2 (germline): SGHNT, YYREEE (reference sequence). V lost 0 bases to trimming and J lost 0 bases, with 13 bases between them.